Below, 17 T cell receptor beta chains from the same sample are listed, as sequenced in a study of radiotherapy plus CTLA-4 blockade in lung cancer. The repertoire was sequenced with immunoSEQ multiplex PCR; TCRdb's copy has only in-frame clones and lacks some. The data show about 72,000 clones, roughly 80% seen once. The input for sequencing was peripheral blood, taken from a patient treated with radiotherapy plus ipilimumab. The receptors originated from a human donor with non-small cell lung cancer who had a complete response to radiotherapy plus ipilimumab.

In nucleotides, the CDR3 is TGTGCCAGTAGTATTAAATACTATAGAGAGGGGGCGAAGGATGGCTACACCTTC. It yields the protein CASSIKYYREGAKDGYTF. The chain links TRBV19 to TRBJ1-2; 7 bases map to TRBD1. The germline CDR1 and CDR2 sequences are LNHDA and SQIVND (reference sequence). The CDR3 runs 18 residues. V dropped 3 bases and J dropped 6; count of bases not matched to a gene: 19.

The V and J genes are TRBV13 and TRBJ2-3, with D perhaps given as TRBD1 or TRBD2 (6 bases each). The germline gives CDR1 PRHDT, CDR2 FYEKMQ (reference sequence). The CDR3 totals 18 residues. Trimming stripped 2 bases from V and 4 bases from J, with 22 bases between. CDR3 nucleotides: TGTGCCAGCAGCTTAAGGTATAGGCTCGACCGGGGGCCAGATACGCAGTATTTT. Encoded protein: CASSLRYRLDRGPDTQYF.

A few counts support this clone. Other DNA sequences of this sample code for an identical CDR3. The V and J genes are TRBV18 and TRBJ1-1; 9 positions match TRBD1. Germline CDR1 reads KGHSH; CDR2 reads LQKENI. The CDR3 runs 14 residues. V was pared by 6 bases and J by 5 bases, with 7 bases of the junction left unmatched. Written as DNA, the CDR3 is TGTGCCAGCTCCCCTCGACAGGGGGATACTGAAGCTTTCTTT. Its translation: CASSPRQGDTEAFF.

This chain connects TRBV19 to TRBJ1-1; D ambiguous. The V end was cut by 4 bases, the J end by 1 base, with 13 bases between. This CDR3 is 15 amino acids long. Germline V lookup: CDR1 LNHDA, CDR2 SQIVND (reference sequence). CDR3 nucleotides: TGTGCCAGTAGTACCCCCCAAGAATCGAACACTGAAGCTTTCTTT. Its protein product is CASSTPQESNTEAFF.

Comments on this clone: The sample contains more than one DNA sequence encoding this CDR3. The V call is TRBV7-2, the J call TRBJ2-7; TRBD1 matches at 12 bases. The V gene's germline CDR1 is SGHTA and CDR2 FQGNSA. Trimming removed 2 bases from V and 7 bases from J; junction bases left unmatched: 6. The CDR3 runs to 15 residues. The CDR3 nucleotides are TGTGCCAGCAGCTTATGGGGACAGGGGGCGCGTGAGCAGTACTTC. It is translated as CASSLWGQGAREQYF. Full variable domain (rest looked up from reference TRBV7-2 and TRBJ2-7): GAGVSQSPSNKVTEKGKDVELRCDPISGHTALYWYRQSLGQGLEFLIYFQGNSAPDKSGLPSDRFSAERTGGSVSTLTIQRTQQEDSAVYLCASSLWGQGAREQYFGPGTRLTVT.

CDR3 nucleotides: TGTGCCAGCAGCCTCGGGGGAGGTAGCACAGATACGCAGTATTTT. This sequence encodes CASSLGGGSTDTQYF. The chain couples TRBV14 to TRBJ2-3, with D perhaps matching TRBD2 (6 bases). CDR1 is SGHDN and CDR2 is FVKESK in the germline V gene. The CDR3 runs to 15 residues. V was trimmed by 4 bases and J by 0 bases, leaving 11 bases between them.

The chain links TRBV5-4 to TRBJ2-5; 8 positions agree with TRBD2. This CDR3 has 16 residues. V trimming: 0 bases; J trimming: 2 bases; junction bases outside the gene matches: 6. Per germline, CDR1 SGHNT and CDR2 YYREEE (reference sequence). CDR3 sequence reads: CASSLGAGGSQETQYF. The CDR3 nucleotides are TGTGCCAGCAGCTTGGGGGCGGGGGGTTCACAAGAGACCCAGTACTTC.

V and J are TRBV5-5 and TRBJ2-5, with 7 nucleotides matching TRBD1. This CDR3 comprises 14 residues. CDR1 SGHKS and CDR2 YYEKEE come from the germline V gene (reference sequence). After removal of 2 bases from V and 4 bases from J, the junction contained 5 bases not matched to a gene. The CDR3 coding sequence is TGTGCCAGCAGCTTCGGTTGGACAGGAGAGACCCAGTACTTC. This sequence encodes CASSFGWTGETQYF.

The chain joins TRBV6-1 to TRBJ2-1; 7 bases are shared with TRBD1. With 3 bases clipped from V and 6 bases from J, the junction kept 8 bases outside the gene matches. The CDR3 runs to 15 residues. CDR1 is MNHNS and CDR2 is SASEGT in the germline V gene. The CDR3 loop is CASSDLGGQSNEQFF. The CDR3 coding sequence is TGTGCCAGCAGTGACCTTGGGGGACAGAGCAATGAGCAGTTCTTC.

Only a few counts were recorded for this clone. V and J are TRBV5-4 and TRBJ1-1; D perhaps matches TRBD1 (5 bases). The germline V gene encodes CDR1 SGHNT and CDR2 YYREEE (reference sequence). The CDR3 has 15 amino acids. V was clipped by 4 bases and J by 0 bases, with 13 bases between them. As DNA, the CDR3 is TGTGCCAGCAGCCTCTCCGGGACGGTGAACACTGAAGCTTTCTTT. This sequence encodes CASSLSGTVNTEAFF.

The J gene is TRBJ1-2, the V gene TRBV10-2; 8 bases match TRBD1. The germline CDR1 and CDR2 sequences are WSHSY and SAAADI. V was pared by 5 bases and J by 6 bases, with 5 bases of the junction left unmatched. The CDR3 length is 13 residues. This chain's CDR3 is CASSTDRVDGYTF. DNA of the CDR3: TGCGCCAGCAGTACGGACAGGGTGGATGGCTACACCTTC.

J is TRBJ2-7 and V is TRBV23-1, with a possible D match to TRBD2 (5 bases). TRBV23-1 is an ORF, with its function uncertain. The CDR3 spans 18 residues. Between the trimmed V and J ends, which lost 2 bases and 4 bases, there was a span of 24 bases. CDR3 bases: TGCGCCAGCAGTCAACCCGGCTCCGAGGTCGAGGGTTCTTACGAGCAGTACGTC. This codes for CASSQPGSEVEGSYEQYV.

This chain connects TRBV2 to TRBJ2-6; 7 positions match TRBD1. Looked up from germline, CDR1 is SNHLY and CDR2 is FYNNEI. The CDR3 extends over 15 amino acids. J was trimmed by 2 bases and V by 5 bases; bases with no gene match: 3. The CDR3 DNA reads as TGTGCCAGCAGTCTTCAGGGGGCTGGGGCCAACGTCCTGACTTTC. This gives the protein CASSLQGAGANVLTF.

V is TRBV7-2 and J is TRBJ1-2, with TRBD1 matching over 7 bases. The CDR3 is made up of 13 amino acids. With 5 bases clipped from V and 7 bases from J, the junction kept 7 bases outside the gene matches. CDR1 and CDR2 (germline): SGHTA, FQGNSA. CDR3 sequence reads: CASSPQGETGYTF. The DNA for the CDR3 is TGTGCCAGCAGCCCGCAGGGGGAGACTGGCTACACCTTC.

The CDR3 region is CASSTADRLPDGYTF. CDR3 DNA: TGTGCCAGTAGCACAGCCGACAGGCTCCCTGATGGCTACACCTTC. This rearrangement joins TRBV19 to TRBJ1-2; D perhaps matches TRBD1 (6 bases). Germline CDR1 LNHDA, CDR2 SQIVND (reference sequence). This CDR3 has 15 residues. V lost 6 bases, J lost 6 bases, and 20 bases lay in between.

The genes are TRBV9 and TRBJ2-7, with a weak D call TRBD1 (6 bases). The CDR3 covers 14 residues. Germline-derived CDR1 and CDR2 are SGDLS and YYNGEE. The V and J ends lost 0 bases and 6 bases respectively, with 13 bases between them. DNA for the CDR3: TGTGCCAGCAGCGTAGCCTACAGGGCTGGCGAGCAGTACTTC. Translation: CASSVAYRAGEQYF.

The chain couples TRBV6-5 to TRBJ1-1; 7 positions agree with TRBD1. Losses at the gene ends were 7 bases for V and 4 bases for J; bases not matched to a gene: 12. This CDR3 comprises 15 residues. The germline V gene encodes CDR1 MNHEY and CDR2 SVGAGI. This CDR3 is CASNPSTGRGTEAFF. In nucleotides, the CDR3 is TGTGCCAGCAACCCCTCGACAGGGCGCGGCACTGAAGCTTTCTTT.